This TCR beta chain derives from a study of blood T cell repertoires in COVID-19. Background on the study: Nucleic acid was either cDNA or gDNA, and it came from T cells, B-cell-depleted T cells, or PBMCs.

The CDR3 totals 14 residues. Trimming shortened V by 0 bases and J by 6 bases, and 10 bases separated the two germline ends. CDR1 and CDR2 (germline): SGHDT, YYEEEE. Those enrolled, adults aged about 18 to 95 years, came from around 25 US areas. Recovery meant two consecutive negative NP/OP PCR tests, professional clearance, or resolved symptoms. Original data processing: Scientists estimated how many nucleated cells there were by amplifying reference gene primers. Sequencing was performed with immunoSEQ multiplex PCR; in TCRdb, only in-frame clones are kept and a portion is missing. V, J and clone size derive from that table, while D and trimming were established from the DNA sequence. The sample has about 270,000 clones; roughly nine tenths are singletons. This clone was seen only once.

The receptor's source is a woman aged 18-30 years who had recovered from COVID-19. This chain links TRBV5-6 with TRBJ1-5, with D tentatively TRBD1 (5 bases). Sample: PBMCs or T cells enriched from blood (not recorded which). CDR3 residues: CASSLGGGSQPQHF. Here the CDR3 DNA reads TGTGCCAGCAGCTTGGGCGGGGGAAGTCAGCCCCAGCATTTT.